These T cell receptor beta chains were read from a single sample in a study of OX40 agonist ivuxolimab in advanced cancers. Assay used: immunoSEQ multiplex PCR; TCRdb lists only in-frame clones, some missing. The table shows approximately 90,000 clones, with 70% to 90% occurring only once. This specimen consisted of CD4+ or CD8+ T cells sorted from blood, obtained in a trial of the OX40 agonist ivuxolimab. The receptors here all came from an adult with an advanced solid tumor such as melanoma, head and neck, liver or kidney cancer. Each CDR3 is given with its conserved first and last residue. Fields, in order: CDR3 DNA, CDR3 protein, V gene, clone size, D gene, J gene, CDR3 length. A D gene is named only where the DNA matches it firmly. The size field is filled for only some rows; it gives once, few, many or a size class.

cdr3_nt: TGTGCCAGCAGCTTAGCGAAACAGTCCCTCGGAAACACCATATATTTT
cdr3_aa: CASSLAKQSLGNTIYF
v_call: TRBV7-8
clone_size: once
d_call: -
j_call: TRBJ1-3
cdr3_length: 16

cdr3_nt: TGTGCCAGCGGCGGGGGGGACAAAGAGACCCAGTACTTC
cdr3_aa: CASGGGDKETQYF
v_call: TRBV6-1
clone_size: -
d_call: TRBD2
j_call: TRBJ2-5
cdr3_length: 13

cdr3_nt: TGTGCCAGCTCACCACCGACCGGACTCTATGGCTACACCTTC
cdr3_aa: CASSPPTGLYGYTF
v_call: TRBV18
clone_size: -
d_call: -
j_call: TRBJ1-2
cdr3_length: 14

cdr3_nt: TGTGCCAGCAGTTTATCACCTCGACAGGGAACTTCTAATTCACCCCTCCACTTT
cdr3_aa: CASSLSPRQGTSNSPLHF
v_call: TRBV27
clone_size: -
d_call: TRBD1
j_call: TRBJ1-6
cdr3_length: 18

cdr3_nt: TGTGCCAGCAGTTCGGGACTAGCGAGTCCAGCTGAGCAGTTCTTC
cdr3_aa: CASSSGLASPAEQFF
v_call: TRBV5-4
clone_size: -
d_call: TRBD2
j_call: TRBJ2-1
cdr3_length: 15

cdr3_nt: TGTGCCAGCAGGCCCTCCCGGGACAGTGTATCCTACGAGCAGTACTTC
cdr3_aa: CASRPSRDSVSYEQYF
v_call: TRBV6-6
clone_size: -
d_call: TRBD1
j_call: TRBJ2-7
cdr3_length: 16

cdr3_nt: TGCGCCAGCAGCTTAAGAGCAACTAATGAAAAACTGTTTTTT
cdr3_aa: CASSLRATNEKLFF
v_call: TRBV5-1
clone_size: -
d_call: -
j_call: TRBJ1-4
cdr3_length: 14

cdr3_nt: TGTGCCAGCAAGGCCCATTCAGATACGCAGTATTTT
cdr3_aa: CASKAHSDTQYF
v_call: TRBV21-1
clone_size: -
d_call: -
j_call: TRBJ2-3
cdr3_length: 12

cdr3_nt: TGTGCCACCGACCCAACAGGATCGAACACCGGGGAGCTGTTTTTT
cdr3_aa: CATDPTGSNTGELFF
v_call: TRBV19
clone_size: -
d_call: -
j_call: TRBJ2-2
cdr3_length: 15

cdr3_nt: TGTGCCAGCAGCGGCATAGAGAGGGGCGAGCAGTACTTC
cdr3_aa: CASSGIERGEQYF
v_call: TRBV7-6
clone_size: -
d_call: -
j_call: TRBJ2-7
cdr3_length: 13

cdr3_nt: TGTGCCAGCAGCAATCCTAAGCGGCCCCTAAGCACAGATACGCAGTATTTT
cdr3_aa: CASSNPKRPLSTDTQYF
v_call: TRBV21-1
clone_size: -
d_call: -
j_call: TRBJ2-3
cdr3_length: 17

cdr3_nt: TGTGCCAGCAGCCAAAGTACGGGATACTATGGCTACACCTTC
cdr3_aa: CASSQSTGYYGYTF
v_call: TRBV14
clone_size: -
d_call: -
j_call: TRBJ1-2
cdr3_length: 14

cdr3_nt: TGTGCCAGTAGTATGCAGGGCGGGGAGCTGTTTTTT
cdr3_aa: CASSMQGGELFF
v_call: TRBV19
clone_size: -
d_call: -
j_call: TRBJ2-2
cdr3_length: 12

cdr3_nt: TGTGCCAGCAGCAGCCGACAGGCTAACACTGAAGCTTTCTTT
cdr3_aa: CASSSRQANTEAFF
v_call: TRBV5-4
clone_size: -
d_call: -
j_call: TRBJ1-1
cdr3_length: 14

cdr3_nt: TGTGCCAGCTCACCGAAAGAAGATACGCAGTATTTT
cdr3_aa: CASSPKEDTQYF
v_call: TRBV18
clone_size: -
d_call: -
j_call: TRBJ2-3
cdr3_length: 12

cdr3_nt: TGCGCCAGCAGCTTGGACAGGGGGCATCAGCCCCAGCATTTT
cdr3_aa: CASSLDRGHQPQHF
v_call: TRBV5-1
clone_size: -
d_call: TRBD1
j_call: TRBJ1-5
cdr3_length: 14

cdr3_nt: TGTGCCAGCAGCTACCTCGGGGGGGCAAGCACAGATACGCAGTATTTT
cdr3_aa: CASSYLGGASTDTQYF
v_call: TRBV27
clone_size: -
d_call: TRBD2
j_call: TRBJ2-3
cdr3_length: 16

cdr3_nt: TGTGCCAGCAGTTACTCCCTCGCGGGGTCTGTGTTCTTC
cdr3_aa: CASSYSLAGSVFF
v_call: TRBV6-5
clone_size: -
d_call: -
j_call: TRBJ2-1
cdr3_length: 13

cdr3_nt: TGTGCCAGTAGCAAAGGGACAGGGGGTCCAGATACGCAGTATTTT
cdr3_aa: CASSKGTGGPDTQYF
v_call: TRBV19
clone_size: -
d_call: TRBD1
j_call: TRBJ2-3
cdr3_length: 15

cdr3_nt: TGTGCCAGCAGTGGGCCAGGGGGGGGAGCTTTCTTT
cdr3_aa: CASSGPGGGAFF
v_call: TRBV25-1
clone_size: -
d_call: TRBD1
j_call: TRBJ1-1
cdr3_length: 12

cdr3_nt: TGTGCCAGTAGTTTCGGGGGGTCGGCGTATGAGCAGTACTTC
cdr3_aa: CASSFGGSAYEQYF
v_call: TRBV19
clone_size: -
d_call: TRBD2
j_call: TRBJ2-7
cdr3_length: 14

cdr3_nt: TGTGCCAGAAGCTTGGGCCTCCCCCAGGGAGGGCAGCCCCAGCATTTT
cdr3_aa: CARSLGLPQGGQPQHF
v_call: TRBV5-3
clone_size: -
d_call: -
j_call: TRBJ1-5
cdr3_length: 16